The sequence of this T cell receptor beta chain was determined in a study of blood T cells in healthy people across ages. Study-wide findings and caveats: Across the age range, TCR beta diversity per million T cells fell in a roughly linear way. PBMCs were not sorted, which prevented a conclusive comparison of naive versus antigen-experienced cells.

A J-beta primer mix and a sample-barcoded 5' primer were used in a second PCR of roughly 7 to 12 cycles. Unique molecular identifiers of 12 random nucleotides labeled each cDNA. MiXCR, run by TCRdb on the 5' RACE reads, gives a single entry per CDR3 protein. This table holds about 1.6 million distinct CDR3 sequences, approximately 32% found once. Germline V gives CDR1 MDHEN, CDR2 SYDVKM. CDR3 size: 13 residues. V was trimmed by 7 bases and J by 2 bases, leaving 12 bases between them. The sample holds a few counts of this clonotype. The antigen is not known. Sequenced: blood. The rearrangement uses TRBV28 and TRBJ2-7; D uncertain. This sequence originates from a woman between 25 and 40 years old in good health. CDR3 sequence (DNA): TGTGCCAGCAAGGGCGGAACCCCCTACGAGCAGTACTTC. Translation: CASKGGTPYEQYF.